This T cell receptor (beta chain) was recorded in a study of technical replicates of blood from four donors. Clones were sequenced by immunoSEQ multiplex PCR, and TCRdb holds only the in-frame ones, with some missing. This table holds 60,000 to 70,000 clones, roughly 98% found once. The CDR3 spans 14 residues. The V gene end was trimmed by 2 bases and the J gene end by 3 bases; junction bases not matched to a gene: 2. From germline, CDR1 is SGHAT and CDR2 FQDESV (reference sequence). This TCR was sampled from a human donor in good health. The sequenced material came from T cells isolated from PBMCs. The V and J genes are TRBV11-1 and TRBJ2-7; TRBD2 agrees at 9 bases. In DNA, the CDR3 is TGTGCCAGCAGCTTAAGCGGGGGGATCTACGAGCAGTACTTC. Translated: CASSLSGGIYEQYF.